This is a list of T cell receptor beta chains from one sample in a study of cytomegalovirus exposure and HLA in healthy donors. Clones were read by immunoSEQ multiplex PCR, and TCRdb kept only the in-frame ones, dropping some. The sample lists roughly 160,000 clones, 60% to 85% occurring once. Input material: PBMCs. The receptors here all came from a woman in her 50s in good health and CMV-seropositive. Both conserved end residues are part of each CDR3. Fields, in order: D gene, V gene, J gene, clone size, CDR3 DNA, CDR3 protein. A D gene is named only where the DNA matches it firmly. Some rows mark clone size as missing; the rest say once, few, many or name a class of expanded clone.

D gene: .
V gene: TRBV28
J gene: TRBJ2-1
clone size: few
CDR3 DNA: TGTGCCAGCAGTTTATTATCTAGCGCGCGGGATGAGCAGTTCTTC
CDR3 protein: CASSLLSSARDEQFF

D gene: TRBD1
V gene: TRBV7-6
J gene: TRBJ2-2
clone size: .
CDR3 DNA: TGTGCCAGCAGCTTAGAGGGGCCTCCCGGGACAGGGACAGCCGGGGAGCTGTTTTTT
CDR3 protein: CASSLEGPPGTGTAGELFF

D gene: TRBD2
V gene: TRBV27
J gene: TRBJ2-7
clone size: .
CDR3 DNA: TGTGCCAGCAGCCTCCGAGGGGGGACTAGCTTCCACGAGCAGTACTTC
CDR3 protein: CASSLRGGTSFHEQYF

D gene: .
V gene: TRBV7-9
J gene: TRBJ1-2
clone size: .
CDR3 DNA: TGTGCCAGCAGCCCCCGGGGGACCTCTAACTATGGCTACACCTTC
CDR3 protein: CASSPRGTSNYGYTF

D gene: .
V gene: TRBV6-5
J gene: TRBJ2-3
clone size: .
CDR3 DNA: TGTGCCAGCAGTTCCAAACTAGGCACAGATACGCAGTATTTT
CDR3 protein: CASSSKLGTDTQYF

D gene: TRBD1
V gene: TRBV19
J gene: TRBJ2-7
clone size: .
CDR3 DNA: TGTGCCAGTAGCAACCCGACAGGGGGCGAGCAGTACTTC
CDR3 protein: CASSNPTGGEQYF

D gene: .
V gene: TRBV6-5
J gene: TRBJ2-5
clone size: .
CDR3 DNA: TGTGCCAGCAGTCATAGATACCGACTTAAGGAGACCCAGTACTTC
CDR3 protein: CASSHRYRLKETQYF

D gene: TRBD1
V gene: TRBV14
J gene: TRBJ1-3
clone size: .
CDR3 DNA: TGTGCCAGCAGCTCAGGGGGTTATGGAAACACCATATATTTT
CDR3 protein: CASSSGGYGNTIYF

D gene: TRBD1
V gene: TRBV2
J gene: TRBJ2-5
clone size: .
CDR3 DNA: TGTGCCAGCAGCGCCGGGACAGAACAAGAGACCCAGTACTTC
CDR3 protein: CASSAGTEQETQYF

D gene: .
V gene: TRBV18
J gene: TRBJ2-3
clone size: once
CDR3 DNA: TGTGCCAGCTCGCCAGTGCGGGGTCCAGATACGCAGTATTTT
CDR3 protein: CASSPVRGPDTQYF

D gene: .
V gene: TRBV6-6
J gene: TRBJ2-3
clone size: .
CDR3 DNA: TGTGCCAGCAGTTACTGGCGAGGGGGTTCAGATACGCAGTATTTT
CDR3 protein: CASSYWRGGSDTQYF

D gene: TRBD1
V gene: TRBV23-1
J gene: TRBJ1-2
clone size: .
CDR3 DNA: TGCGCCAGCAGTCAATCGGGGACAGTTGCCGGCTATGGCTACACCTTC
CDR3 protein: CASSQSGTVAGYGYTF

D gene: .
V gene: TRBV30
J gene: TRBJ2-3
clone size: .
CDR3 DNA: TGTGCCTGGAGTGTAACAAAAGATACGCAGTATTTT
CDR3 protein: CAWSVTKDTQYF

D gene: TRBD2
V gene: TRBV15
J gene: TRBJ2-7
clone size: .
CDR3 DNA: TGTGCCACCAGCGGACTAGAAAAATGGGGCGAGCAGTACTTC
CDR3 protein: CATSGLEKWGEQYF

D gene: TRBD1
V gene: TRBV7-2
J gene: TRBJ2-5
clone size: .
CDR3 DNA: TGTGCCAGCAGCTTTGGACAGGGCCAACAGACCCAGTACTTC
CDR3 protein: CASSFGQGQQTQYF

D gene: .
V gene: TRBV29-1
J gene: TRBJ2-5
clone size: .
CDR3 DNA: TGCAGCGTTGCATTGGGACTCCAAGAGACCCAGTACTTC
CDR3 protein: CSVALGLQETQYF

D gene: TRBD2
V gene: TRBV19
J gene: TRBJ2-5
clone size: .
CDR3 DNA: TGTGCCAGTAGTAGGGGGACTAGCGGCTTGGGAGAGACCCAGTACTTC
CDR3 protein: CASSRGTSGLGETQYF

D gene: .
V gene: TRBV19
J gene: TRBJ2-3
clone size: .
CDR3 DNA: TGTGCCAGTAGTCCGGACATGTGGGTTGATACGCAGTATTTT
CDR3 protein: CASSPDMWVDTQYF

D gene: TRBD2
V gene: TRBV28
J gene: TRBJ2-7
clone size: once
CDR3 DNA: TGTGCCAGCCGACTAGCGGAGGGCTACGAGCAGTACTTC
CDR3 protein: CASRLAEGYEQYF

D gene: TRBD2
V gene: TRBV28
J gene: TRBJ2-1
clone size: once
CDR3 DNA: TGTGCCAGCAGTTCTCCTAGACTAGCGGGAGTCTCTGTTTACAATGAGCAGTTCTTC
CDR3 protein: CASSSPRLAGVSVYNEQFF

D gene: .
V gene: TRBV6-5
J gene: TRBJ2-5
clone size: .
CDR3 DNA: TGTGCCAGCAGTCCAGGACTGCAAGAGACCCAGTACTTC
CDR3 protein: CASSPGLQETQYF

D gene: .
V gene: TRBV27
J gene: TRBJ2-2
clone size: medium-sized
CDR3 DNA: TGTGCCAGCAGTCTGCGACTCCTTCCCGGGGAGCTGTTTTTT
CDR3 protein: CASSLRLLPGELFF

D gene: .
V gene: TRBV27
J gene: TRBJ2-7
clone size: few
CDR3 DNA: TGTGCCAGCAGTTTATCCGGCGGGTCCTACGAGCAGTACTTC
CDR3 protein: CASSLSGGSYEQYF

D gene: .
V gene: TRBV7-9
J gene: TRBJ1-5
clone size: .
CDR3 DNA: TGTGCCAGCAGCTTAAGTGGATTGGGAGGTCAGCCCCAGCATTTT
CDR3 protein: CASSLSGLGGQPQHF

D gene: .
V gene: TRBV27
J gene: TRBJ1-2
clone size: .
CDR3 DNA: TGTGCCAGCAGTTTCACAGGGCCTGCGCAAGGCTACACCTTC
CDR3 protein: CASSFTGPAQGYTF

D gene: TRBD1
V gene: TRBV7-2
J gene: TRBJ1-1
clone size: .
CDR3 DNA: TGTGCCAGCAGCTCCGGGACAGTGAACACTGAAGCTTTCTTT
CDR3 protein: CASSSGTVNTEAFF

D gene: TRBD2
V gene: TRBV7-6
J gene: TRBJ2-1
clone size: .
CDR3 DNA: TGTGCCAGCAGCCTGTGGACTAGCCAAGTCAATGAGCAGTTCTTC
CDR3 protein: CASSLWTSQVNEQFF

D gene: .
V gene: TRBV6-5
J gene: TRBJ1-2
clone size: .
CDR3 DNA: TGTGCCAGCAGTTACCAGGGGAAGTATGGCTACACCTTC
CDR3 protein: CASSYQGKYGYTF

D gene: .
V gene: TRBV28
J gene: TRBJ2-5
clone size: .
CDR3 DNA: TGTGCCAGCAGTTGGGGCGTCCAAGAGACCCAGTACTTC
CDR3 protein: CASSWGVQETQYF

D gene: TRBD1
V gene: TRBV5-6
J gene: TRBJ1-2
clone size: .
CDR3 DNA: TGTGCCAGCAGCGAAACAGGGGGAGCTAACTATGGCTACACCTTC
CDR3 protein: CASSETGGANYGYTF

D gene: .
V gene: TRBV18
J gene: TRBJ2-1
clone size: .
CDR3 DNA: TGTGCCAGCTCACCACCCCAGGGGAAGAGGGACGACAATGAGCAGTTCTTC
CDR3 protein: CASSPPQGKRDDNEQFF

D gene: .
V gene: TRBV6-6
J gene: TRBJ1-5
clone size: .
CDR3 DNA: TGTGCCAGCAGGGCGATGGGACAAAGCAATCAGCCCCAGCATTTT
CDR3 protein: CASRAMGQSNQPQHF

D gene: TRBD2
V gene: TRBV10-3
J gene: TRBJ2-2
clone size: .
CDR3 DNA: TGTGCCGCAGGCCGTGTAGCCGGGGGGGCCTTAACCGGGGAGCTGTTTTTT
CDR3 protein: CAAGRVAGGALTGELFF

D gene: TRBD1
V gene: TRBV4-1
J gene: TRBJ1-2
clone size: .
CDR3 DNA: TGCGCCAGCAGCCACCCCCGGCTGGACAGGGGAGCCTCCTATGGCTACACCTTC
CDR3 protein: CASSHPRLDRGASYGYTF

D gene: .
V gene: TRBV2
J gene: TRBJ1-4
clone size: .
CDR3 DNA: TGTGCCAGCAGTCCCGAGAGGGGGATGGGGGAAAAACTGTTTTTT
CDR3 protein: CASSPERGMGEKLFF